This paragraph reports one T cell receptor (beta chain). The antigen it binds to is not known. Per-base qualities were not stored, and no clone one base away is much larger. One collaborating source in Seattle enrolled patients during active infection and followed them longitudinally through the course of disease. Each collaborating institution followed its own protocols to collect whole blood in K2EDTA tubes. For TCRbeta analysis, collaborators shipped samples as frozen whole blood, isolated PBMCs, or DNA extracted from either of those sample types. These data originate in a study of blood T cell repertoires in COVID-19 (dated by TCRdb to the early 2020s). The study in broad terms: Samples covering the acute and convalescent phases of COVID-19 were provided by collaborators in the United States, Italy and Spain. The material from the prospective study consisted of cDNA or gDNA derived from T cells, B-cell-depleted T cells, or PBMCs. Deeply sampled blood TCRbeta repertoires from subjects exposed to, actively infected with, or recovered from COVID-19 were included in the dataset. The repertoires were made available in a free public database intended to serve as a resource for research on the immune response to SARS-CoV-2. The samples were drawn from the first 160 participants of the ongoing ImmuneRACE study and from some 1,300 subjects provided by 6 global collaborators. Sample metadata almost always included a de-identified subject ID, COVID-19 status, age in years and sex. Where HLA class I and class II types were available, the types were taken from metadata supplied by the sample provider, not from assay-based typing. The study at large found these results: How much clinical and demographic metadata was included differed by source and by participant, and the metadata was provided uncurated.

As encoded in the germline V gene (reference sequence), CDR1 is SGHNT while CDR2 is YYREEE. The V end gives up 4 bases and the J end 3 bases, leaving 7 bases in the junction not matched to a gene. The CDR3 numbers 14 residues from cysteine through phenylalanine. The DNA shown is the 42-base CDR3, in frame from base 1. TCRbeta CDR3 regions were amplified from genomic DNA using the immunoSEQ Assay, a bias-controlled multiplex PCR. Turning to the authors' computational methods: Nucleated cell counts per sample were estimated from amplification of reference gene primers within the assay. To quantify the absolute abundance of each unique TCRbeta CDR3 rearrangement, sequence reads were collapsed and filtered. For each sample, productive Simpson clonality was calculated as the square root of Simpson's diversity index across productive rearrangements. TCRdb carries this immuneACCESS record with in-frame sequences only. Its versions omit some clonotypes, under half of them owing to an unresolved V gene in the studies checked, with the rest unexplained. The DNA gave D and trimming, while V, J and clone size come from that table. The sample profile shows around 190,000 clones; around 86% of them were found once. Of the sample, 7.6% is held by the ten largest clones.

Sequences were obtained from peripheral blood. The sequence derives from a woman in her 70s with COVID-19, enrolled during active disease. Here the chain combines TRBV5-4 and TRBJ2-7; TRBD1 aligns with 7 central bases. The CDR3 amino acid sequence is: CASSPGTESYEQYF. The sequenced DNA is TGTGCCAGCAGCCCCGGGACAGAGAGCTACGAGCAGTACTTC.